Listed below are T cell receptor beta chains from one sample, sequenced in a study of blood T cells in healthy people across ages. Via MiXCR, TCRdb re-called the 5' RACE reads, giving one row per CDR3 protein. The sample consists of approximately 1.5 million distinct CDR3 sequences, almost 35% of them appearing once. The specimen sequenced was blood. Receptors originate from a woman aged 25 to 39 in good health. Both conserved end residues are part of each CDR3. The order of the fields is V gene, J gene, clone size, D gene, CDR3 protein, CDR3 DNA. D genes are given only for firm matches. Only some rows state a clone size, as once, few, many or a class for expanded clones.

TRBV20-1	TRBJ1-1	few	NA	CSARPNTGQGTEAFF	TGCAGTGCTAGGCCGAATACAGGGCAGGGCACTGAAGCTTTCTTT
TRBV6-6	TRBJ1-2	NA	NA	CASSYSKGGGYTF	TGTGCCAGCAGTTACTCCAAGGGGGGTGGCTACACCTTC
TRBV10-3	TRBJ2-2	NA	NA	CAISEAGDTGELFF	TGTGCCATCAGTGAAGCAGGAGACACCGGGGAGCTGTTTTTT
TRBV2	TRBJ2-5	few	NA	CASRSLRGGETQYF	TGTGCCAGCAGGTCTTTGAGGGGGGGAGAGACCCAGTACTTC
TRBV4-2	TRBJ2-5	few	TRBD2	CASSQGSSGRDETQYF	TGTGCCAGCAGCCAAGGGTCTAGCGGGCGAGACGAGACCCAGTACTTC
TRBV5-1	TRBJ2-7	NA	NA	CASSPRERGYEQYF	TGCGCCAGCAGCCCACGGGAACGCGGCTACGAGCAGTACTTC
TRBV7-2	TRBJ2-7	many	NA	CASSLGLSDASYEQYF	TGTGCCAGCAGCTTAGGACTTTCTGACGCTTCCTACGAGCAGTACTTC
TRBV7-2	TRBJ2-7	NA	TRBD2	CASSLGVAGGPWEQYF	TGTGCCAGCAGCTTAGGGGTAGCGGGAGGTCCGTGGGAGCAGTACTTC
TRBV28	TRBJ2-1	few	TRBD2	CATGGAYNEQFF	TGTGCCACGGGAGGGGCCTACAATGAGCAGTTCTTC
TRBV29-1	TRBJ2-3	NA	NA	CSAPLGVKSTDTQYF	TGCAGCGCCCCACTGGGGGTGAAAAGCACAGATACGCAGTATTTT
TRBV29-1	TRBJ1-2	NA	TRBD1	CSVVTGGDDGYTF	TGCAGCGTTGTCACAGGGGGCGACGATGGCTACACCTTC
TRBV20-1	TRBJ1-4	NA	NA	CSAKRYPTGEKLFF	TGCAGTGCGAAGAGGTACCCGACGGGCGAAAAACTGTTTTTT
TRBV24-1	TRBJ2-3	once	NA	CATSASGTQYF	TGTGCCACCAGTGCATCCGGTACGCAGTATTTT
TRBV5-6	TRBJ1-3	NA	NA	CASSLGQFGNTIYF	TGTGCCAGCAGCCTGGGACAATTTGGAAACACCATATATTTT
TRBV11-2	TRBJ2-1	NA	NA	CASSFSEDFEQFF	TGTGCCAGCAGCTTCTCGGAGGATTTTGAGCAGTTCTTC